The T cell receptor beta chain described here comes from a study of response to subunit inactivated influenza vaccine. The study, taken as a whole, reports: With each seasonal influenza vaccination, the authors suggested, few new T cells are recruited.

TCRdb fed the RT-PCR reads into MiXCR, producing one record per CDR3 protein. The data contain around 480,000 distinct CDR3 sequences, roughly 9.8% of them singletons. Points on this clonotype: Its antigen is still unknown.

The origin of this receptor is a middle-aged man who received an inactivated influenza vaccine. The specimen was PBMCs from blood, collected more than 35 days after vaccination.

The CDR3 spells CASSQGGGQSYEQYF. The CDR3, as DNA: TGTGCCAGCAGCCAAGGGGGAGGACAGAGTTACGAGCAGTACTTC. V is TRBV14 and J is TRBJ2-7; D may match TRBD1 or TRBD2 (6 bases each). The CDR3 totals 15 residues. Germline V gives CDR1 SGHDN, CDR2 FVKESK. Trimming shortened V by 1 base and J by 4 bases, and 14 bases separated the two germline ends.